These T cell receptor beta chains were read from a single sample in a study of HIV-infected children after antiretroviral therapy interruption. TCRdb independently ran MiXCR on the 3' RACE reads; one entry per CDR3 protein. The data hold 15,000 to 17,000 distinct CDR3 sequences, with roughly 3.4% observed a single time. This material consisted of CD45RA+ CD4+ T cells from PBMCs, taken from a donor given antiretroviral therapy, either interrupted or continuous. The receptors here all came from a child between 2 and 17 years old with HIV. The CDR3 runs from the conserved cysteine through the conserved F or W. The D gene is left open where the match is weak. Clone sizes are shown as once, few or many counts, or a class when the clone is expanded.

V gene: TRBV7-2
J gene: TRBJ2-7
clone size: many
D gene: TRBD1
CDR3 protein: CASSFSDRGREQYF
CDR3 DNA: TGTGCCAGCAGCTTTTCTGACAGGGGGCGCGAGCAGTACTTC

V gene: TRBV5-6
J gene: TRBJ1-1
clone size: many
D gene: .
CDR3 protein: CASSDRFTGLEAFF
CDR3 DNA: TGTGCCAGCAGCGATCGGTTTACAGGACTTGAAGCTTTCTTT

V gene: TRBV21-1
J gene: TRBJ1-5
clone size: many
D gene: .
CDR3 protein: CASRSVGVNQPQHF
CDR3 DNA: TGTGCCAGCAGGAGCGTGGGGGTCAATCAGCCCCAGCATTTT

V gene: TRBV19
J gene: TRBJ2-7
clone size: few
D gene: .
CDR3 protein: CASSIQPPPYEQYF
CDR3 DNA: TGTGCCAGTAGTATCCAGCCGCCTCCCTACGAGCAGTACTTC

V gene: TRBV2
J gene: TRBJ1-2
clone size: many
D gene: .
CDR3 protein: CASSVGAKANYGYTF
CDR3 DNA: TGTGCCAGCAGTGTAGGGGCAAAAGCTAACTATGGCTACACCTTC

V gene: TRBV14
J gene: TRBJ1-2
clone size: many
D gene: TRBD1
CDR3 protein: CASSHDRGSQGGYTF
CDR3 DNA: TGTGCCAGCAGCCATGACAGGGGAAGCCAAGGCGGCTACACCTTC

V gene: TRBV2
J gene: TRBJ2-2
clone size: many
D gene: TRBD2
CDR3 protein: CASMNSGGNTGELFF
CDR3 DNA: TGTGCCAGCATGAATAGCGGGGGAAACACCGGGGAGCTGTTTTTT

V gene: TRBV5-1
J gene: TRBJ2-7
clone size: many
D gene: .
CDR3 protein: CASSFEGYYEQYF
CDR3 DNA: TGCGCCAGCAGCTTTGAAGGGTACTACGAGCAGTACTTC

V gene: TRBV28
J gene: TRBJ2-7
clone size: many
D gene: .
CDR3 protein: CASSRLGREQYF
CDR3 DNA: TGTGCCAGCAGTCGGTTAGGCCGCGAGCAGTACTTC

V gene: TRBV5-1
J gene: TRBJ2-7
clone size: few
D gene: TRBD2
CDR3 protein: CASSLSGGADEQYF
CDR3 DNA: TGCGCCAGCAGCCTTAGCGGGGGGGCCGACGAGCAGTACTTC

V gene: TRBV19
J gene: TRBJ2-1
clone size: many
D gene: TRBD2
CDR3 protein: CASSRGLAGDNEQFF
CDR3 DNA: TGTGCCAGTAGTAGGGGACTAGCGGGGGACAATGAGCAGTTCTTC

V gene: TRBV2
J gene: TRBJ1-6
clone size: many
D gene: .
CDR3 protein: CASSEASSYNSPLHF
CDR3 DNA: TGTGCCAGCAGTGAGGCAAGCTCCTATAATTCACCCCTCCACTTT

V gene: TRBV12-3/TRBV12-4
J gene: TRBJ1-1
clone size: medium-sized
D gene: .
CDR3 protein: CASNLENTEAFF
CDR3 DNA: TGTGCCAGCAATTTGGAGAACACTGAAGCTTTCTTT

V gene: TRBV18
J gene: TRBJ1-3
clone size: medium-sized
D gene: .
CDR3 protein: CASSPPTGSGNTIYF
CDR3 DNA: TGTGCCAGCTCACCACCTACAGGCTCTGGAAACACCATATATTTT

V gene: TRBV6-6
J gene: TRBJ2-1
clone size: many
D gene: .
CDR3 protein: CASSYGVLQNEQFF
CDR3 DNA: TGTGCCAGCAGTTACGGGGTCCTACAGAATGAGCAGTTCTTC

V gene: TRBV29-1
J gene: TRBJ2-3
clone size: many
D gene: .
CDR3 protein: CTINGNLSTDTQYF
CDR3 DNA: TGCACCATCAACGGGAACCTTAGCACAGATACGCAGTATTTT

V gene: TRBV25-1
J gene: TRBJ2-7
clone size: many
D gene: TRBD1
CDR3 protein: CASSDRGRFEQYF
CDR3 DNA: TGTGCCAGCAGTGACAGGGGGCGATTCGAGCAGTACTTC

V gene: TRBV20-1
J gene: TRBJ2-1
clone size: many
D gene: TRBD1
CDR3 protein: CSAPPGQGFYNEQFF
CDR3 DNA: TGCAGTGCGCCCCCGGGACAGGGCTTCTACAATGAGCAGTTCTTC

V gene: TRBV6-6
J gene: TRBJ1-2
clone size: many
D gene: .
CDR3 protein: CASSFGRNYGYTF
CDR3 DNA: TGTGCCAGCAGTTTCGGACGAAACTATGGCTACACCTTC

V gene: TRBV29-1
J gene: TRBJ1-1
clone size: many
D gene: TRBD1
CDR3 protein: CSVEDLVGTGDTEAFF
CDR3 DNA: TGCAGCGTTGAAGATCTCGTTGGGACAGGGGACACTGAAGCTTTCTTT

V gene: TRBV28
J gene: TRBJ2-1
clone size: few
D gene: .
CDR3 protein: CASSRQVNYAEQFF
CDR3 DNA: TGTGCTAGCAGTAGACAGGTTAACTATGCTGAGCAGTTCTTC

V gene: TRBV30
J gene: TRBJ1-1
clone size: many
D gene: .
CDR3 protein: CAWSVGVHTEAFF
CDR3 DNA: TGTGCCTGGAGTGTCGGGGTGCACACTGAAGCTTTCTTT

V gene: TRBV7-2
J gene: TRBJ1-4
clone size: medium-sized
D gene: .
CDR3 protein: CASSPRRAADEKLFF
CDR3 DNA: TGTGCCAGCAGCCCTCGACGGGCGGCAGATGAAAAACTGTTTTTT